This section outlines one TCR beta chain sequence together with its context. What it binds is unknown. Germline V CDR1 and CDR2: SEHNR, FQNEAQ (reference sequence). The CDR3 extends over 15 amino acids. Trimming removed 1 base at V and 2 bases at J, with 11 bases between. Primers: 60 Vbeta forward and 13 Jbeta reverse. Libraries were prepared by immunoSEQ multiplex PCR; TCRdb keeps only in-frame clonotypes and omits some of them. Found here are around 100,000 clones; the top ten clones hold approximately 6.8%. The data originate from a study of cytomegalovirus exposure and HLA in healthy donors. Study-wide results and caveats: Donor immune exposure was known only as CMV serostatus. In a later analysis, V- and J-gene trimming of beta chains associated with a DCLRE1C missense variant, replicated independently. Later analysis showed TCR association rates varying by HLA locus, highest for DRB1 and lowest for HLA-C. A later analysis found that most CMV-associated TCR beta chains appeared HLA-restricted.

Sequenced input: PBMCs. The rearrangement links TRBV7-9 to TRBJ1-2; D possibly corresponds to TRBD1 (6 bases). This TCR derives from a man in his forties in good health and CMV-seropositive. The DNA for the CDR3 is TGTGCCAGCAGCTTAGTTGACAGGACAAACTATGGCTACACCTTC. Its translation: CASSLVDRTNYGYTF.